Listed below are T cell receptor beta chains from one sample, sequenced in a study of T cell responses to AZD1222 COVID-19 vaccine. The protocol was immunoSEQ multiplex PCR, while the TCRdb copy is restricted to in-frame clones and leaves out a portion. The sample shows 90,000 to 100,000 clones, approximately 91% of them seen only once. Sequencing used peripheral blood, obtained 28 days after the second AZD1222 dose. Every receptor here comes from an adult who received the AZD1222 COVID-19 vaccine. Both conserved end residues are part of each CDR3. D genes are given only for firm matches. Size tells how often a clone was seen (once, few, many) or the class of an expanded clone, and some rows leave it out.

abundance: -; j_gene: TRBJ1-5; d_gene: -; v_gene: TRBV9; CDR3nt: TGTGCCAGCAGCGTAGTATCAACCCGTAGGGGAAAAAGACTTTACCAGCCCCAGCATTTT; CDR3aa: CASSVVSTRRGKRLYQPQHF
abundance: -; j_gene: TRBJ1-1; d_gene: -; v_gene: TRBV5-1; CDR3nt: TGCGCCAGCAGCTTGGACAGGATCTGGACTACTGAAGCTTTCTTT; CDR3aa: CASSLDRIWTTEAFF
abundance: -; j_gene: TRBJ2-1; d_gene: -; v_gene: TRBV7-6; CDR3nt: TGTGCCAGCAGCCCCGGTCCCTTCTCCTACAATGAGCAGTTCTTC; CDR3aa: CASSPGPFSYNEQFF
abundance: -; j_gene: TRBJ2-2; d_gene: TRBD2; v_gene: TRBV29-1; CDR3nt: TGCAGCGTGGGGGTACGGGGGGTAGCGATGAACACCGGGGAGCTGTTTTTT; CDR3aa: CSVGVRGVAMNTGELFF
abundance: -; j_gene: TRBJ2-3; d_gene: -; v_gene: TRBV10-1; CDR3nt: TGCGCCAGCAGTGTTCCGGCCACAGATACGCAGTATTTT; CDR3aa: CASSVPATDTQYF
abundance: -; j_gene: TRBJ1-2; d_gene: -; v_gene: TRBV7-9; CDR3nt: TGTGCCAGCAGCCCGGGAGCGATAAACTATGGCTACACCTTC; CDR3aa: CASSPGAINYGYTF
abundance: -; j_gene: TRBJ1-2; d_gene: -; v_gene: TRBV7-6; CDR3nt: TGTGCCAGCAGCTTAACAGACTCCGACTATGGCTACACCTTC; CDR3aa: CASSLTDSDYGYTF
abundance: -; j_gene: TRBJ2-3; d_gene: TRBD2; v_gene: TRBV2; CDR3nt: TGTGCCAGCAAATGGGTAGCGGGAGGACTGGCAGATACGCAGTATTTT; CDR3aa: CASKWVAGGLADTQYF
abundance: once; j_gene: TRBJ2-3; d_gene: -; v_gene: TRBV5-1; CDR3nt: TGCGCCAGCAGCTTGATAGGGGTTCCTGGGGATACGCAGTATTTT; CDR3aa: CASSLIGVPGDTQYF
abundance: -; j_gene: TRBJ2-7; d_gene: -; v_gene: TRBV21-1; CDR3nt: TGTGCCAGCAGACAAAGGGCGGGTCCGTACTTC; CDR3aa: CASRQRAGPYF
abundance: -; j_gene: TRBJ1-1; d_gene: -; v_gene: TRBV6-5; CDR3nt: TGTGCCAGCAGTTACTGGGCTGGGAACACTGAAGCTTTCTTT; CDR3aa: CASSYWAGNTEAFF
abundance: -; j_gene: TRBJ2-5; d_gene: TRBD2; v_gene: TRBV3-1/TRBV3-2; CDR3nt: TGTGCCAGCAGCCAAGATCTAGCGGGAGTGGAGGAGACCCAGTACTTC; CDR3aa: CASSQDLAGVEETQYF
abundance: -; j_gene: TRBJ1-6; d_gene: -; v_gene: TRBV5-1; CDR3nt: TGCGCCAGCAGCTTGAACGCTGACACCGGGTTATCACCCCTCCACTTT; CDR3aa: CASSLNADTGLSPLHF
abundance: -; j_gene: TRBJ1-1; d_gene: -; v_gene: TRBV9; CDR3nt: TGTGCCAGTGAGTCCTGGCAGGTAACAGGGAACACTGAAGCTTTCTTT; CDR3aa: CASESWQVTGNTEAFF
abundance: -; j_gene: TRBJ1-1; d_gene: TRBD1; v_gene: TRBV6-2/TRBV6-3; CDR3nt: TGTGCCAGCGGCCAGGGGCCCGGGACAGTGGACACTGAAGCTTTCTTT; CDR3aa: CASGQGPGTVDTEAFF
abundance: -; j_gene: TRBJ2-2; d_gene: TRBD1; v_gene: TRBV5-1; CDR3nt: TGCGCCAGCAGCTCCCGGAGACAGGGGGCGACCGGGGAGCTGTTTTTT; CDR3aa: CASSSRRQGATGELFF
abundance: -; j_gene: TRBJ1-5; d_gene: -; v_gene: TRBV19; CDR3nt: TGTGCCAGTACCACGGGCCCGCGCGGCGGGAATCAGCCCCAGCATTTT; CDR3aa: CASTTGPRGGNQPQHF
abundance: few; j_gene: TRBJ2-3; d_gene: -; v_gene: TRBV7-3; CDR3nt: TGTGCCAGCAGCCCCCGGGCTAGCTCCTTAACAGATACGCAGTATTTT; CDR3aa: CASSPRASSLTDTQYF
abundance: -; j_gene: TRBJ2-3; d_gene: -; v_gene: TRBV9; CDR3nt: TGTGCCAGCAGCGTAACCGGGAGCCCAGATACGCAGTATTTT; CDR3aa: CASSVTGSPDTQYF
abundance: -; j_gene: TRBJ2-1; d_gene: TRBD2; v_gene: TRBV27; CDR3nt: TGTGCCAGCAGTTTGCGGACTAGCGGGAGGGCCTCTGTGTTCTTC; CDR3aa: CASSLRTSGRASVFF
abundance: once; j_gene: TRBJ1-5; d_gene: -; v_gene: TRBV3-1/TRBV3-2; CDR3nt: TGTGCCAGCAGCCGGACAGATAATCAGCCCCAGCATTTT; CDR3aa: CASSRTDNQPQHF
abundance: once; j_gene: TRBJ1-2; d_gene: -; v_gene: TRBV18; CDR3nt: TGTGCCAGCTCACCTTACAGGGAATCCAACTATGGCTACACCTTC; CDR3aa: CASSPYRESNYGYTF
abundance: -; j_gene: TRBJ2-7; d_gene: -; v_gene: TRBV7-9; CDR3nt: TGTGCCAGCAGCTTCCCTTCGGCCGAGCAGTACTTC; CDR3aa: CASSFPSAEQYF
abundance: -; j_gene: TRBJ2-7; d_gene: -; v_gene: TRBV19; CDR3nt: TGTGCCACAAAAGCGGAGGCCTACGAGCAGTACTTC; CDR3aa: CATKAEAYEQYF
abundance: -; j_gene: TRBJ2-7; d_gene: -; v_gene: TRBV27; CDR3nt: TGTGCCAGCAGTAGTCCCTTGTGGGGGGCCTACGAGCAGTACTTC; CDR3aa: CASSSPLWGAYEQYF
abundance: -; j_gene: TRBJ1-1; d_gene: -; v_gene: TRBV10-2; CDR3nt: TGCGCCAGCAGTGATACGGGGGGCTCGAAGACTGAAGCTTTCTTT; CDR3aa: CASSDTGGSKTEAFF
abundance: -; j_gene: TRBJ2-3; d_gene: -; v_gene: TRBV9; CDR3nt: TGTGCCAGCAGCTCCCCGGGACGCACGCCGAGTGCGCAGTATTTT; CDR3aa: CASSSPGRTPSAQYF
abundance: -; j_gene: TRBJ2-1; d_gene: TRBD2; v_gene: TRBV11-3; CDR3nt: TGTGCCAGCAGCTCGACGGGCCGAGGGAGGGCCTACAATGAGCAGTTCTTC; CDR3aa: CASSSTGRGRAYNEQFF
abundance: once; j_gene: TRBJ2-5; d_gene: -; v_gene: TRBV30; CDR3nt: TGTGCCTGGAGTCGGGATCCCGGAGAGGAGACCCAGTACTTC; CDR3aa: CAWSRDPGEETQYF
abundance: -; j_gene: TRBJ2-2; d_gene: TRBD2; v_gene: TRBV7-2; CDR3nt: TGTGCCAGCAGCTTATTGCGGACTAGCGGGAGGCTCTCCGGGGAGCTGTTTTTT; CDR3aa: CASSLLRTSGRLSGELFF
abundance: -; j_gene: TRBJ1-2; d_gene: -; v_gene: TRBV5-6; CDR3nt: TGTGCCAGCAGACTAAGGACAGCTTGGACCTTC; CDR3aa: CASRLRTAWTF
abundance: -; j_gene: TRBJ2-7; d_gene: TRBD1; v_gene: TRBV29-1; CDR3nt: TGCAGCGTTGAGACAGGGGACCCCTACGAGCAGTACTTC; CDR3aa: CSVETGDPYEQYF
abundance: -; j_gene: TRBJ2-1; d_gene: TRBD1; v_gene: TRBV6-5; CDR3nt: TGTGCCAGCAGTCGCGGACAGGGGGCTACCTGGGAGCAGTTCTTC; CDR3aa: CASSRGQGATWEQFF
abundance: -; j_gene: TRBJ2-1; d_gene: TRBD2; v_gene: TRBV5-1; CDR3nt: TGCGCCAGCAGCTTGGGGCTAGCGGGAGGGAACAATGAGCAGTTCTTC; CDR3aa: CASSLGLAGGNNEQFF
abundance: -; j_gene: TRBJ2-3; d_gene: -; v_gene: TRBV30; CDR3nt: TGTGCCTGGACGTACGGAACAGATACGCAGTATTTT; CDR3aa: CAWTYGTDTQYF
abundance: few; j_gene: TRBJ2-3; d_gene: TRBD2; v_gene: TRBV11-3; CDR3nt: TGTGCCAGCAGTTCCGGGACTAGCGGGACCGGAAGCACAGATACGCAGTATTTT; CDR3aa: CASSSGTSGTGSTDTQYF
abundance: -; j_gene: TRBJ2-1; d_gene: TRBD2; v_gene: TRBV10-1; CDR3nt: TGCGCCAGCAGTCTAGGACTAGCGGGAGGGCCGGTTAATGAGCAGTTCTTC; CDR3aa: CASSLGLAGGPVNEQFF
abundance: -; j_gene: TRBJ2-3; d_gene: -; v_gene: TRBV11-3; CDR3nt: TGTGCCAGCAGCGGAGGGGCCCTTGGTACGCAGTATTTT; CDR3aa: CASSGGALGTQYF
abundance: -; j_gene: TRBJ2-7; d_gene: TRBD1; v_gene: TRBV5-1; CDR3nt: TGCGCCAGCACCAAGACAGGGGGGGGCTACGAGCAGTACTTC; CDR3aa: CASTKTGGGYEQYF
abundance: -; j_gene: TRBJ2-3; d_gene: -; v_gene: TRBV3-1/TRBV3-2; CDR3nt: TGTGCCAGCAGCCCGTGGGGGGATACGCAGTATTTT; CDR3aa: CASSPWGDTQYF
abundance: -; j_gene: TRBJ2-5; d_gene: -; v_gene: TRBV11-1; CDR3nt: TGTGCCAGCAGCTTAGTTGGAGTAGGGGAGACCCAGTACTTC; CDR3aa: CASSLVGVGETQYF
abundance: -; j_gene: TRBJ2-7; d_gene: TRBD2; v_gene: TRBV7-2; CDR3nt: TGTGCCAGCAGCAATCCGGGACTAGGGGCCTACGAGCAGTACTTC; CDR3aa: CASSNPGLGAYEQYF
abundance: -; j_gene: TRBJ2-1; d_gene: TRBD2; v_gene: TRBV5-1; CDR3nt: TGCGCCAGCAGCCCTGCTCGACTAGCGCTATACAATGAGCAGTTCTTC; CDR3aa: CASSPARLALYNEQFF
abundance: medium-sized; j_gene: TRBJ2-7; d_gene: TRBD2; v_gene: TRBV29-1; CDR3nt: TGCAGCGTTCTCATGGGGGGGGGCTACGAGCAGTACTTC; CDR3aa: CSVLMGGGYEQYF
abundance: -; j_gene: TRBJ1-2; d_gene: -; v_gene: TRBV12-5; CDR3nt: TGTGCTAGCTCTTGGGACTATGGCTACACCTTC; CDR3aa: CASSWDYGYTF
abundance: few; j_gene: TRBJ1-1; d_gene: -; v_gene: TRBV3-1/TRBV3-2; CDR3nt: TGTGCCAGCACACTCTCCAACCGGGACGACAAAGCTTTCTTT; CDR3aa: CASTLSNRDDKAFF
abundance: -; j_gene: TRBJ1-2; d_gene: -; v_gene: TRBV25-1; CDR3nt: TGTGCCAGCTCAAGCGGACAGAACTATGGCTACACCTTC; CDR3aa: CASSSGQNYGYTF
abundance: -; j_gene: TRBJ2-1; d_gene: TRBD1; v_gene: TRBV18; CDR3nt: TGTGCCAGCTCACCAAGAGGACAGGGGAATGAGCAGTTCTTC; CDR3aa: CASSPRGQGNEQFF
abundance: -; j_gene: TRBJ2-7; d_gene: TRBD2; v_gene: TRBV4-1; CDR3nt: TGCGCCAGCAGCCAAGGTTTGTCCCGCACGGAAAGCGGGGCTGAGAAAGAGCAGTACTTC; CDR3aa: CASSQGLSRTESGAEKEQYF
abundance: -; j_gene: TRBJ2-7; d_gene: -; v_gene: TRBV7-9; CDR3nt: TGTGCCAGCAGCTTAGCGGGCAGCTACGAGCAGTACTTC; CDR3aa: CASSLAGSYEQYF
abundance: -; j_gene: TRBJ1-4; d_gene: -; v_gene: TRBV7-8; CDR3nt: TGTGCCAGCAGCTTAGTAAGGGAGGAAAAACTGTTTTTT; CDR3aa: CASSLVREEKLFF
abundance: -; j_gene: TRBJ2-2; d_gene: TRBD2; v_gene: TRBV18; CDR3nt: TGTGCCAGCTCACCCCAGCGGGGTCTCCACGGGGAGCTGTTTTTT; CDR3aa: CASSPQRGLHGELFF
abundance: -; j_gene: TRBJ1-6; d_gene: -; v_gene: TRBV28; CDR3nt: TGTGCCAGCATTCTCGGAGGCGGAGGCGCCTATAATTCACCCCTCCACTTT; CDR3aa: CASILGGGGAYNSPLHF
abundance: few; j_gene: TRBJ2-5; d_gene: TRBD1; v_gene: TRBV2; CDR3nt: TGTGCCGGTACCGGACAGGGTCAAGAGACCCAGTACTTC; CDR3aa: CAGTGQGQETQYF
abundance: -; j_gene: TRBJ2-1; d_gene: -; v_gene: TRBV12-3/TRBV12-4; CDR3nt: TGTGCCAGCAGTCTTAGGTGGGAGCAGTTCTTC; CDR3aa: CASSLRWEQFF
abundance: -; j_gene: TRBJ2-3; d_gene: TRBD2; v_gene: TRBV4-1; CDR3nt: TGCGCCAGCAGCCTAACCGGGACTAGACCCACAGATACGCAGTATTTT; CDR3aa: CASSLTGTRPTDTQYF
abundance: -; j_gene: TRBJ2-4; d_gene: -; v_gene: TRBV4-1; CDR3nt: TGCGCCAGCAGCCAAGATAACCCTGGTAAAAACATTCAGTACTTC; CDR3aa: CASSQDNPGKNIQYF